This T cell receptor beta chain comes out of a study of blood T cell repertoires in COVID-19. Study in general: COVID-19 samples from acute and convalescent phases originated in the United States, Italy and Spain. PBMCs, B-cell-depleted T cells, or T cells were the source of the cDNA or gDNA that made up the material.

In the original workflow: Nucleated cell number was recorded as an estimate derived from reference gene primer amplification. Profiling relied on immunoSEQ multiplex PCR, and the TCRdb table lists in-frame clones only, not all of them. V and J calls and clone size are as listed in that table; D and trimming were resolved from the DNA. The sample shows about 86,000 clones, about 85% of them seen only once. This clone showed up just a few times. Input material: peripheral blood. The TCR originated in a man aged 50 to 59 with acute or convalescent COVID-19.

The CDR3 is CASSQDHSGGYNEQFF. Here the CDR3 DNA reads TGCGCCAGCAGCCAAGATCACAGCGGGGGTTACAATGAGCAGTTCTTC. The genes are TRBV4-3 and TRBJ2-1, with 8 positions matching TRBD2. The CDR3 covers 16 residues. J gave up 4 bases and V 0 bases, and 5 bases lay outside the gene matches. Germline CDR1 reads LGHNA; CDR2 reads YSLEER.